Described below is a single T cell receptor (beta chain) sequence and its context. Its matching antigen is unknown. The data stem from a study of cytomegalovirus exposure and HLA in healthy donors. Overall study results and limits: The study designated 150 or so TCR beta chains cytomegalovirus-associated. Later on, a genetic analysis was performed. It linked a missense variant in DCLRE1C with V- and J-gene trimming of TCR beta.

Germline V gene lookup returns CDR1 SNHLY and CDR2 FYNNEI. V lost 5 bases and J 5 bases, leaving 13 bases between the germline ends. The CDR3 is 14 residues long. Donors were ostensibly healthy at sampling, although undocumented immune exposures were probable. With 60 Vbeta and 13 Jbeta primers, the PCR was carried out. TCRdb keeps only in-frame clones here, not all; method: immunoSEQ multiplex PCR. The data contain some 96,000 clones, around 74% of them seen just once; the ten biggest clones take up roughly 7%. The chain links TRBV2 to TRBJ2-1, with D maybe TRBD2 (6 bases). The specimen sequenced was PBMCs. This receptor was obtained from a man between 35 and 55 years old in good health and CMV-seropositive. CDR3 nucleotide sequence: TGTGCCAGCAGTACACCGGGACTCCACAATGAGCAGTTCTTC. As protein: CASSTPGLHNEQFF.